This section outlines one TCR beta chain sequence together with its context. This record comes from a study of blood T cells in healthy people across ages. It was with a sample-barcoded 5' primer and a J-beta primer mix that a second PCR of roughly 6 to 12 cycles was run. TCRdb used MiXCR to reprocess the 5' RACE reads, holding one entry per CDR3 protein. Here the sample spans about 1.8 million distinct CDR3 sequences, 40% to 55% being singletons. The CDR3 consists of 12 residues. The V end lost 8 bases, the J end lost 11 bases, and 18 bases lay between the germline ends. Peripheral blood from each donor was collected in a volume of about 10 milliliters.

This chain joins TRBV12-3 or TRBV12-4 and TRBJ2-5; possibly TRBD2 for D (5 bases). The source material was blood. This receptor was taken from a middle-aged woman in good health. The CDR3 bases are TGTGCCAGCCGGGGAGAGGGCCGAGAGCAGTACTTC. Translation: CASRGEGREQYF.